The 21 T cell receptor beta chains below come from one sample, sequenced in a study of cytomegalovirus exposure and HLA in healthy donors. This PCR relied on a set of 60 Vbeta primers and 13 Jbeta primers. Only in-frame clones appear in the TCRdb table, and some are missing; sequencing was by immunoSEQ multiplex PCR. The data contain approximately 280,000 clones, 86% of them seen just once; the ten biggest clones take up less than 4.5%. The sample taken for sequencing was PBMCs. The receptors shown here come from a man in his forties in good health and CMV-seropositive.

The rearrangement joins TRBV5-5 to TRBJ2-5, with 7 bases fitting TRBD1. Germline values: CDR1 SGHKS, CDR2 YYEKEE (reference sequence). The length of the CDR3 is 13 residues. The V gene end was trimmed by 0 bases and the J gene end by 4 bases; junction bases not matched to a gene: 0. CDR3 residues: CASSLAGGETQYF. CDR3 bases: TGTGCCAGCAGCTTGGCAGGGGGAGAGACCCAGTACTTC.

This clone was seen once. The chain links TRBV2 to TRBJ1-1, with a weak D call TRBD1 (6 bases). The CDR3 is 15 amino acids. V shed 9 bases and J shed 3 bases, with 20 bases lying between them. Germline loops: CDR1 SNHLY, CDR2 FYNNEI. CDR3 sequence (DNA): TGTGCCAGAGTAGGACGGGGGGCGCAGGACACTGAAGCTTTCTTT. The encoded protein is CARVGRGAQDTEAFF.

This chain uses TRBV9 with TRBJ2-3, with TRBD1 as a possible D gene (6 bases). The germline V and J ends were trimmed by 3 bases and 5 bases, with 19 bases remaining between them. Germline lookup yields CDR1 SGDLS and CDR2 YYNGEE. The CDR3 totals 16 residues. The CDR3 nucleotides are TGTGCCAGCAGCGCCCAGGGACATAGCTTGGGAGATACGCAGTATTTT. It encodes CASSAQGHSLGDTQYF.

The chain recombines TRBV19 with TRBJ2-3, with D perhaps TRBD1 (5 bases). This CDR3 is built from 14 residues. Germline-derived CDR1 and CDR2 are LNHDA and SQIVND (reference sequence). Trimming took 3 bases from V and 4 from J, leaving 11 bases between them. Here the CDR3 DNA reads TGTGCCAGTAGTATGGCGCAGGGCCCAGATACGCAGTATTTT. This encodes CASSMAQGPDTQYF.

The chain has TRBV2 and TRBJ1-5; 7 positions agree with TRBD1. V dropped 2 bases and J dropped 5; count of bases not matched to a gene: 0. CDR3 length: 13 amino acids. Germline V lookup: CDR1 SNHLY, CDR2 FYNNEI. The CDR3 DNA follows: TGTGCCAGCAGTGAACAGGGGGATCAGCCCCAGCATTTT. It encodes CASSEQGDQPQHF.

The rearrangement links TRBV11-1 to TRBJ2-7, with 13 bases that match TRBD2. Per the germline V gene, CDR1 is SGHAT and CDR2 is FQDESV (reference sequence). The CDR3 is 14 residues long. V lost 5 bases and J lost 6; bases outside the gene matches: 4. Here the CDR3 reads CASSVGLAGAEQYF. As DNA, the CDR3 is TGTGCCAGCAGCGTCGGACTAGCGGGAGCCGAGCAGTACTTC.

The V call is TRBV25-1, the J call TRBJ1-1; possible D gene TRBD1, 5 bases. CDR3 length: 14 residues. V was clipped by 2 bases and J by 6 bases, with 13 bases between them. From germline, CDR1 is MGHDK and CDR2 SYGVNS. This CDR3 reads CASSEVGAWAEAFF. The CDR3 region has the DNA TGTGCCAGCAGTGAAGTAGGGGCGTGGGCTGAAGCTTTCTTT.

The genes are TRBV25-1 and TRBJ1-3; D ambiguous. Trimming shortened V by 4 bases and J by 8 bases, and 9 bases separated the two germline ends. This CDR3 is 12 amino acids long. CDR1 is MGHDK, CDR2 SYGVNS, per germline. DNA of the CDR3: TGTGCCAGCAGTGGAATGGGCCACACCATATATTTT. As protein: CASSGMGHTIYF.

CDR3 protein: CASTSTLAGSYEQYF. In nucleotides, the CDR3 is TGTGCCAGCACCTCCACCCTAGCGGGTTCCTACGAGCAGTACTTC. The chain is built from TRBV6-5 and TRBJ2-7, with TRBD2 matching 8 bases. The junction had 9 bases not matched to a gene; V was cut back by 7 bases and J by 1 base. From germline, CDR1 is MNHEY and CDR2 SVGAGI. The CDR3 extends over 15 amino acids.

The chain recombines TRBV7-9 with TRBJ2-7; perhaps TRBD2 as D (5 bases). The CDR3 spans 12 residues. Trimming left V 5 bases short and J 3 bases short, with 8 bases between. Germline V gives CDR1 SEHNR, CDR2 FQNEAQ (reference sequence). CDR3 sequence: CASSPRGYEQYF. The CDR3 region has the DNA TGTGCCAGCAGCCCCCGGGGCTACGAGCAGTACTTC.

V usage is TRBV7-3 and J usage is TRBJ1-1; unclear D gene. Germline V gene data show CDR1 as SGHTA and CDR2 as FQGTGA. CDR3 length: 14 amino acids. Trimming removed 0 bases from V and 2 bases from J, with 7 bases in between. The CDR3 DNA sequence: TGTGCCAGCAGCTTAACGTTATTTAACACTGAAGCTTTCTTT. Its translation: CASSLTLFNTEAFF.

CDR3: CASSTGTAGGYTF. The CDR3 DNA follows: TGTGCCAGCAGTACCGGGACGGCGGGGGGCTACACCTTC. The rearrangement joins TRBV7-2 to TRBJ1-2; D possibly corresponds to TRBD1 (5 bases). The ends were cut back, 6 bases at V and 8 bases at J, with 16 bases in the middle. The CDR3 length is 13 residues. CDR1 and CDR2 (germline): SGHTA, FQGNSA. Based on the CDR3 plus reference TRBV7-2 and TRBJ1-2, the full variable domain is GAGVSQSPSNKVTEKGKDVELRCDPISGHTALYWYRQSLGQGLEFLIYFQGNSAPDKSGLPSDRFSAERTGGSVSTLTIQRTQQEDSAVYLCASSTGTAGGYTFGSGTRLTVV.

The chain recombines TRBV4-3 with TRBJ2-3; D is unclear. V lost 2 bases and J 0 bases, leaving 9 bases between the germline ends. The CDR3 is 15 amino acids. Germline values: CDR1 LGHNA, CDR2 YSLEER. In DNA, the CDR3 is TGCGCCAGCAGCCAATCACCAACTAGCACAGATACGCAGTATTTT. Its protein product is CASSQSPTSTDTQYF.

The chain uses TRBV4-1 and TRBJ2-7, with 7 bases lining up with TRBD2. Germline V gene data show CDR1 as MGHRA and CDR2 as YSYEKL. The trim removed 2 bases at V and 3 bases at J, leaving 7 bases unmatched. The CDR3 totals 15 residues. The CDR3 bases are TGCGCCAGCAGCCAACCAGGGCGGGGGATCTACGAGCAGTACTTC. Translated: CASSQPGRGIYEQYF.

The chain carries TRBV28 and TRBJ1-4, with 7 positions matching TRBD1. The CDR3 length is 16 residues. Germline CDR1 and CDR2: MDHEN and SYDVKM. J lost 4 bases, V lost 5 bases, and 10 bases had no gene match. For the CDR3, the DNA is TGTGCCAGCAGTCCACGGACAGGCGGCCTTAATGAAAAACTGTTTTTT. It codes for CASSPRTGGLNEKLFF.

The V call is TRBV28, the J call TRBJ2-7; TRBD1 aligns across 7 bases. The CDR3 spans 14 residues. V lost 7 bases to trimming and J lost 2 bases; unmatched junction nucleotides: 8. Germline V CDR1 and CDR2: MDHEN, SYDVKM. CDR3 nucleotide sequence: TGTGCCAGCACCCTCGACAGGGTCCCCTACGAGCAGTACTTC. This encodes CASTLDRVPYEQYF.

The chain uses TRBV28 and TRBJ2-7; TRBD2 might be the D (6 bases). V was clipped by 2 bases and J by 4 bases, with 12 bases between them. The CDR3 loop spans 14 amino acids. Germline V gene sequence: CDR1 MDHEN, CDR2 SYDVKM. The CDR3 coding sequence is TGTGCCAGCAGTTTACCCCCTCGGGGGTACGAGCAGTACTTC. Translated, it gives CASSLPPRGYEQYF.

The chain employs TRBV6-5 and TRBJ2-7; D might be TRBD1 (6 bases). The CDR3 runs to 13 residues. CDR1 and CDR2 (germline): MNHEY, SVGAGI. The V and J ends lost 6 bases and 2 bases respectively, with 11 bases between them. The CDR3 DNA is TGTGCCAGCAGCCCCGGGACACCCTACGAGCAGTACTTC. Residues: CASSPGTPYEQYF.

This rearrangement joins TRBV6-1 to TRBJ2-5; D possibly corresponds to TRBD2 (5 bases). The CDR3 runs 14 residues. V was shortened by 7 bases and J by 3 bases, with 15 bases between the two germline ends. Germline V gene sequence: CDR1 MNHNS, CDR2 SASEGT. For the CDR3, the DNA is TGTGCCAGCAAGGTTGGGTTCGGGGAAGAGACCCAGTACTTC. It specifies CASKVGFGEETQYF.

This clone was seen only once. V usage is TRBV7-9 and J usage is TRBJ2-3, with 7 bases lining up with TRBD2. Germline V gives CDR1 SEHNR, CDR2 FQNEAQ (reference sequence). This CDR3 has 14 residues. The J segment lost 6 bases and the V segment lost 5 bases, leaving 8 bases of the junction unmatched. Written as DNA, the CDR3 is TGTGCCAGCAGCATCGGACTAGTATCCGATACGCAGTATTTT. It specifies CASSIGLVSDTQYF.

J is TRBJ2-7 and V is TRBV10-3; 14 nucleotides line up with TRBD2. The J segment lost 9 bases and the V segment lost 3 bases, leaving 10 bases of the junction unmatched. CDR3 length: 16 amino acids. In germline, CDR1 is ENHRY, CDR2 SYGVKD. DNA for the CDR3: TGTGCCATCAGTGACCCGGGACTAGCGGGAGCGGGGGCGCAGTACTTC. This codes for CAISDPGLAGAGAQYF.